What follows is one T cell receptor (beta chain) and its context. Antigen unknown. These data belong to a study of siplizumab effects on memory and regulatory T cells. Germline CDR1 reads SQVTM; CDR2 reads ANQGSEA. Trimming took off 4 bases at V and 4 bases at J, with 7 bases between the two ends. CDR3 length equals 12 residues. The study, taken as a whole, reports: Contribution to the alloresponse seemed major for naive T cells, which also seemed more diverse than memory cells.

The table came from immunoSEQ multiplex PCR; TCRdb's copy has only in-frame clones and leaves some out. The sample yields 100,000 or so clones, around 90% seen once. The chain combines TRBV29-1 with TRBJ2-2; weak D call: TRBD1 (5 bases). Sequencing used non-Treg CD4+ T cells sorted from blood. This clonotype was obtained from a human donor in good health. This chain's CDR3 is CSVARVTGELFF. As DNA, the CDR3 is TGCAGCGTTGCCAGGGTCACCGGGGAGCTGTTTTTT.